The present TCR beta chain was sequenced within a study of T cells in Graves' hyperthyroidism and ophthalmopathy. In its sample, this clonotype was seen many times. Germline lookup yields CDR1 SGHTA and CDR2 FQGNSA. V lost 3 bases to trimming and J lost 1 base, with 15 bases between them. The CDR3 sequence is 16 residues long. Researchers took RNA transcripts and amplified the TCR beta CDR3 regions from them. TCR CDR3 underwent first-round RT-PCR with the HTBI primer set. TCRdb re-analysed the multiplex PCR reads in MiXCR, keeping a single row per CDR3 protein. The repertoire consists of about 360,000 distinct CDR3 sequences, with about a fifth occurring once and the leading ten covering roughly 3.5%.

This chain joins TRBV7-2 and TRBJ1-1, with D possibly being TRBD1 (6 bases). The source of this sequence is a woman between 18 and 29 years old with Graves' hyperthyroidism. The sequenced sample was blood. The CDR3 spells CASSFLIRDKNTEAFF. CDR3 DNA: TGTGCCAGCAGCTTTCTAATCCGGGACAAGAACACTGAAGCTTTCTTT.